These 15 T cell receptor beta chains share one sample of origin, sequenced in a study of radiation and T cells in renal cell carcinoma. Time point defined: blood 4 weeks post-SBRT, at nephrectomy. Treatment specified: 15 Gy SBRT to primary tumor, nephrectomy 4 weeks later. The assay was immunoSEQ multiplex PCR, and TCRdb's table has in-frame clones only and misses some. The table lists 120,000 to 150,000 clones, less than 90% of them singletons. Sequenced material: blood, taken from a patient whose treatment included radiotherapy and nephrectomy. The receptors shown here come from a woman between 45 and 60 years old with renal cell carcinoma.

The chain uses TRBV25-1 and TRBJ1-4, with 7 bases matching TRBD1. V was clipped by 2 bases and J by 6 bases; unmatched bases: 6. CDR3 length: 15 residues. Germline CDR1 is MGHDK and CDR2 is SYGVNS. The CDR3 DNA sequence: TGTGCCAGCAGTGAAATCGACAGGGTTGATGAAAAACTGTTTTTT. Translating gives CASSEIDRVDEKLFF. The variable domain in full, with the rest retrieved from reference TRBV25-1 and TRBJ1-4, is EADIYQTPRYLVIGTGKKITLECSQTMGHDKMYWYQQDPGMELHLIHYSYGVNSTEKGDLSSESTVSRIRTEHFPLTLESARPSHTSQYLCASSEIDRVDEKLFFGSGTQLSVL.

The V call is TRBV6-5, the J call TRBJ1-4; weak D call: TRBD1 (5 bases). The CDR3 is 16 residues long. Trimming removed 2 bases at V and 6 bases at J, with 16 bases between. Per the germline V gene, CDR1 is MNHEY and CDR2 is SVGAGI. The CDR3 DNA reads as TGTGCCAGCAGTTACCGAGTGGGACCTCAGGATGAAAAACTGTTTTTT. Its translation: CASSYRVGPQDEKLFF.

V gene TRBV7-3 combines with J gene TRBJ2-2; D is unclear. CDR3 size: 12 residues. Trimming removed 1 base at V and 4 bases at J, with 1 base between. Germline V gene lookup returns CDR1 SGHTA and CDR2 FQGTGA. The CDR3 sequence is CASSLSTGELFF. CDR3 DNA sequence: TGTGCCAGCAGCTTAAGCACCGGGGAGCTGTTTTTT.

V and J are TRBV7-2 and TRBJ1-6; D may be TRBD1 (5 bases). Trimming left V 3 bases short and J 9 bases short, with 15 bases between. Germline lookup yields CDR1 SGHTA and CDR2 FQGNSA. The CDR3 is 15 amino acids. CDR3 region: CASSFRGQDGSPLHF. The CDR3 DNA is TGTGCCAGCAGCTTTAGGGGCCAAGATGGTTCACCCCTCCACTTT.

The chain has TRBV6-5 and TRBJ2-7, with 11 positions matching TRBD2. CDR3 size: 14 residues. Germline values: CDR1 MNHEY, CDR2 SVGAGI. V shed 4 bases, J shed 4 bases, and the junction held 3 bases outside the gene matches. The CDR3 DNA is TGTGCCAGCAGTTTAGCGGGAGGGCCGTACGAGCAGTACTTC. Its translation: CASSLAGGPYEQYF.

This chain links TRBV28 with TRBJ2-1, with D tentatively TRBD2 (6 bases). Germline values: CDR1 MDHEN, CDR2 SYDVKM. V shed 10 bases and J shed 6 bases, with 16 bases lying between them. This CDR3 has 13 residues. CDR3 DNA: TGTGCCACCGCACGCGGGATGGGCAATGAGCAGTTCTTC. Its protein product is CATARGMGNEQFF.

This clone was seen a single time. CDR3 nucleotides: TGTGCCATCAGTGAGGATGAGAGGAACTATGGCTACACCTTC. Translated: CAISEDERNYGYTF. J is TRBJ1-2 and V is TRBV10-3; D call uncertain. CDR3 length equals 14 residues. Germline V gene data show CDR1 as ENHRY and CDR2 as SYGVKD. The germline V and J ends were trimmed by 2 bases and 2 bases, with 9 bases remaining between them.

The chain joins TRBV10-2 to TRBJ1-5, with 10 positions matching TRBD1. Germline CDR1 WSHSY, CDR2 SAAADI. The CDR3 contains 15 residues. V shed 5 bases, J shed 3 bases, and the junction held 4 bases outside the gene matches. The CDR3 reads CASSRDRGNNQPQHF. In nucleotides, the CDR3 is TGCGCCAGCAGTCGGGACAGGGGCAACAATCAGCCCCAGCATTTT.

In DNA form, the CDR3 reads TGTGCCAGCAGCCCAGGCCGACAGGGGATCTACAATGAGCAGTTCTTC. It codes for CASSPGRQGIYNEQFF. The J gene is TRBJ2-1, the V gene TRBV13, with 8 positions matching TRBD1. The CDR3 totals 16 residues. V shed 5 bases and J 3 bases; nucleotides not matched to a gene: 9. From germline, CDR1 is PRHDT and CDR2 FYEKMQ (reference sequence).

The chain uses TRBV11-2 and TRBJ1-1, with TRBD1 matching 10 bases. Germline loops: CDR1 SGHAT, CDR2 FQNNGV. With 5 bases clipped from V and 1 base from J, the junction kept 1 base outside the gene matches. The CDR3 spans 14 residues. Written as DNA, the CDR3 is TGTGCCAGCAGCCGGGACAGGGGGAACACTGAAGCTTTCTTT. It yields the protein CASSRDRGNTEAFF.

The chain combines TRBV10-3 with TRBJ1-2; D is possibly TRBD1 (6 bases). V was cut by 6 bases and J by 4 bases, with 15 bases left in between. This CDR3 spans 14 amino acids. The germline CDR1 and CDR2 sequences are ENHRY and SYGVKD. The CDR3 nucleotides read TGTGCCATCAGGGACAGTTCGGCTCGCTATGGCTACACCTTC. Its translation: CAIRDSSARYGYTF.

This rearrangement joins TRBV10-1 to TRBJ2-3, with TRBD1 matching over 9 bases. Germline CDR1 is WNHNN and CDR2 is SYGVQD (reference sequence). CDR3 length: 14 amino acids. J gave up 6 bases and V 6 bases, and 7 bases lay outside the gene matches. The CDR3 is CASSADRGRDTQYF. The CDR3 region has the DNA TGCGCCAGCAGCGCCGACAGGGGGAGGGATACGCAGTATTTT.

This chain links TRBV11-2 with TRBJ2-7; no clear D. Germline lookup yields CDR1 SGHAT and CDR2 FQNNGV. V lost 1 base to trimming and J lost 4 bases, with 2 bases between them. CDR3 length: 11 residues. The CDR3 loop is CASSLVYEQYF. CDR3 DNA: TGTGCCAGCAGCTTAGTATACGAGCAGTACTTC.

This chain connects TRBV7-2 to TRBJ1-4, with D unclear. Germline V gene data show CDR1 as SGHTA and CDR2 as FQGNSA. The CDR3 sequence is 14 residues long. V dropped 1 base and J dropped 5 bases, with 8 bases sitting between them. Written as DNA, the CDR3 is TGTGCCAGCAGCTTAGGCGTGGGGAATGAAAAACTGTTTTTT. Amino acids: CASSLGVGNEKLFF.

This clone came up a few times. The chain has TRBV28 and TRBJ2-5; D unresolved. The V gene's germline CDR1 is MDHEN and CDR2 SYDVKM. The CDR3 sequence is 14 residues long. Trimming left V 2 bases short and J 5 bases short, with 12 bases between. CDR3 coding DNA: TGTGCCAGCAGTTTAGATGGGCCCGGGGAGACCCAGTACTTC. As protein: CASSLDGPGETQYF.